This passage covers 21 T cell receptor beta chains from one sample sequenced in a study of vaccination effects on CD4 cells after COVID-19. No antigen has been identified for these receptors. Profiled with immunoSEQ multiplex PCR; TCRdb holds only in-frame clones, not every one. The sample consists of about 25,000 clones, more than 70% of them appearing once. With the ViraFEST assay, the study expanded antigen-specific CD4+ T cells using viral peptide pools, then sequenced them. The authors isolated CD4+ T cells after approximately 9 days of culture. Their SARS-CoV-2 infection, verified by PCR, occurred between March and December 2020. This sample comprised CD4+ T cells from PBMCs cultured with SARS-CoV-2 spike peptides, obtained before COVID-19 vaccination. The receptor source for this set is a human donor who had a prior SARS-CoV-2 infection.

The gene calls are TRBV7-3 and TRBJ1-1, with D unresolved. In germline, CDR1 is SGHTA, CDR2 FQGTGA. The CDR3 spans 13 residues. V was shortened by 5 bases and J by 4 bases, with 11 bases between the two germline ends. This chain's CDR3 is CASSPDIGTEAFF. The CDR3 DNA reads as TGTGCCAGCAGCCCCGACATCGGCACTGAAGCTTTCTTT.

The CDR3 DNA is TGTGCCAGCAGCCCCCGGCTGGGACTAGCGGAAGAGACCCAGTACTTC. Its protein product is CASSPRLGLAEETQYF. The V call is TRBV4-2, the J call TRBJ2-5; the match to TRBD2 covers 11 bases. The CDR3 length is 16 residues. With V trimmed by 4 bases and J by 3 bases, 7 bases remained unmatched. Germline CDR1 LGHNA, CDR2 YNFKEQ.

V is TRBV20-1 and J is TRBJ2-3, with D uncertain. CDR1 is DFQATT, CDR2 SNEGSKA, per germline (reference sequence). V was clipped by 3 bases and J by 2 bases, with 15 bases between them. The CDR3 consists of 15 residues. CDR3 amino acids: CSASPQPTATDTQYF. CDR3 bases: TGCAGTGCTAGTCCTCAACCAACAGCCACAGATACGCAGTATTTT.

V and J are TRBV2 and TRBJ2-5, with 11 bases matching TRBD2. The J segment lost 4 bases and the V segment lost 7 bases, leaving 11 bases of the junction unmatched. This CDR3 is 16 amino acids long. Germline CDR1 and CDR2: SNHLY and FYNNEI. CDR3 DNA: TGTGCCAGCACCGCCTTACTAGCGGGAGATTCAGAGACCCAGTACTTC. It yields the protein CASTALLAGDSETQYF.

This clone was seen once. V usage is TRBV5-4 and J usage is TRBJ2-3, with D tentatively TRBD2 (8 bases). The CDR3 has 16 residues. The V end was cut by 2 bases, the J end by 5 bases, with 18 bases between. Germline-derived CDR1 and CDR2 are SGHNT and YYREEE (reference sequence). CDR3 sequence (DNA): TGTGCCAGCAGCTTAGGGGGCGGGGGGCGGAGAGATACGCAGTATTTT. This gives the protein CASSLGGGGRRDTQYF.

Here the CDR3 DNA reads TGTGCCAGCAGCGTACGGGGGACCACAGATACGCAGTATTTT. Its protein is CASSVRGTTDTQYF. This chain uses TRBV9 with TRBJ2-3; D perhaps matches TRBD2 (6 bases). V was pared by 1 base and J by 2 bases, with 8 bases between. This CDR3 contains 14 residues. The germline V gene encodes CDR1 SGDLS and CDR2 YYNGEE.

This rearrangement joins TRBV4-3 to TRBJ1-1; a possible D gene is TRBD1 (6 bases). The CDR3 has 17 amino acids. CDR1 is LGHNA and CDR2 is YSLEER in the germline V gene. Trimming left V 1 base short and J 0 bases short, with 15 bases between. CDR3 in amino acids: CASSQGGQRNMNTEAFF. CDR3 DNA sequence: TGCGCCAGCAGCCAAGGTGGACAGCGTAACATGAACACTGAAGCTTTCTTT.

This chain uses TRBV2 with TRBJ2-1, with a possible D match to TRBD2 (5 bases). Germline loops: CDR1 SNHLY, CDR2 FYNNEI. This CDR3 contains 11 residues. Trimming cost V 6 bases and J 5 bases, with 5 bases left between them. The CDR3 reads CASRRDNEQFF. DNA of the CDR3: TGTGCCAGCAGGAGGGACAATGAGCAGTTCTTC. The entire variable domain, with the rest obtained from reference TRBV2 and TRBJ2-1, is as follows: EPEVTQTPSHQVTQMGQEVILRCVPISNHLYFYWYRQILGQKVEFLVSFYNNEISEKSEIFDDQFSVERPDGSNFTLKIRSTKLEDSAMYFCASRRDNEQFFGPGTRLTVL.

The rearrangement joins TRBV29-1 to TRBJ1-1; tentative D call: TRBD1 (5 bases). The CDR3 contains 13 residues. Trimming took 4 bases from V and 8 from J, leaving 17 bases between them. Germline values: CDR1 SQVTM, CDR2 ANQGSEA. In nucleotides, the CDR3 is TGCAGCGTTGGATTCAGTGGGGGGGAGGAAGCTTTCTTT. It specifies CSVGFSGGEEAFF.

J is TRBJ1-2 and V is TRBV6-5; tentatively, D is TRBD1 (5 bases). CDR1 is MNHEY, CDR2 SVGAGI, per germline. Trimming pared 6 bases from V and 7 bases from J, leaving 15 bases between. This CDR3 is built from 13 residues. The CDR3 nucleotides are TGTGCCAGCAGATACCGGGACGACGTTGGCTACACCTTC. Amino acid sequence: CASRYRDDVGYTF.

This chain connects TRBV30 to TRBJ1-2; TRBD1 matches at 10 bases. Germline CDR1 reads GTSNPN; CDR2 reads SVGIG (reference sequence). V shed 3 bases, J shed 7 bases, and the junction held 8 bases outside the gene matches. CDR3 size: 14 residues. Here the CDR3 reads CAWSPTGGAGGYTF. CDR3 coding DNA: TGTGCCTGGAGCCCGACAGGGGGCGCGGGTGGCTACACCTTC.

The CDR3 loop reads CASSFGGPRDSYEQYF. CDR3 sequence (DNA): TGTGCCAGCAGCTTTGGAGGGCCCAGGGACTCCTACGAGCAGTACTTC. V gene TRBV7-6 combines with J gene TRBJ2-7, with D perhaps matching TRBD2 (6 bases). The V end lost 3 bases, the J end lost 0 bases, and 15 bases lay between the germline ends. Germline V gives CDR1 SGHVS, CDR2 FNYEAQ. CDR3 length equals 16 residues.

V is TRBV11-3 and J is TRBJ2-5; D gene uncertain. CDR3 size: 13 residues. V was pared by 6 bases and J by 4 bases, with 12 bases between. Germline values: CDR1 SGHNT, CDR2 YENEEA. CDR3 nucleotides: TGTGCCAGCAGTAGAGACATCACAGAGACCCAGTACTTC. It yields the protein CASSRDITETQYF.

The genes are TRBV5-4 and TRBJ2-7, with 9 bases fitting TRBD1. After removal of 4 bases from V and 2 bases from J, the junction contained 7 bases not matched to a gene. The CDR3 loop spans 15 amino acids. Looked up from germline, CDR1 is SGHNT and CDR2 is YYREEE (reference sequence). CDR3 nucleotides: TGTGCCAGCAGCCTGGGGGGGACAGGGCCCTACGAGCAGTACTTC. Translation gives CASSLGGTGPYEQYF.

The gene calls are TRBV6-1 and TRBJ1-2; 7 bases are shared with TRBD1. Germline lookup yields CDR1 MNHNS and CDR2 SASEGT. This CDR3 comprises 17 residues. Trimming cost V 1 base and J 5 bases; bases outside gene matches: 13. The CDR3 region has the DNA TGTGCCAGCAGTGAAGAGTTTCAGGGGGAGGGCCTTTATGGCTACACCTTC. This encodes CASSEEFQGEGLYGYTF.

This sequence joins TRBV5-1 and TRBJ2-7; the D is unclear. Trimming left V 3 bases short and J 9 bases short, with 10 bases between. This CDR3 has 11 residues. Germline V gene data show CDR1 as SGHRS and CDR2 as YFSETQ. The CDR3 loop reads CASSSTDVQYF. In DNA form, the CDR3 reads TGCGCCAGCAGCTCGACGGATGTGCAGTACTTC.

The chain uses TRBV2 and TRBJ2-5; D unclear. Germline CDR1 SNHLY, CDR2 FYNNEI. The CDR3 runs 12 residues. V dropped 4 bases and J dropped 5 bases, with 8 bases sitting between them. The CDR3, as DNA: TGTGCCAGCAGTGGTACCTTGGAGACCCAGTACTTC. Protein: CASSGTLETQYF.

The V gene is TRBV4-1, the J gene TRBJ1-2; no clear D gene. This CDR3 region has 15 residues. Per the germline V gene, CDR1 is MGHRA and CDR2 is YSYEKL. V shed 1 base and J shed 8 bases, with 17 bases lying between them. This chain's CDR3 is CASSQVSVLTGGYTF. CDR3 DNA: TGCGCCAGCAGCCAAGTGTCCGTCTTGACCGGCGGCTACACCTTC.

V is TRBV14 and J is TRBJ2-7, with 8 positions matching TRBD1. The CDR3 loop spans 15 amino acids. V shed 0 bases and J 2 bases; nucleotides not matched to a gene: 3. Germline loops: CDR1 SGHDN, CDR2 FVKESK. The CDR3 loop reads CASSQEGRGPYEQYF. In nucleotides, the CDR3 is TGTGCCAGCAGCCAAGAAGGCAGGGGGCCCTACGAGCAGTACTTC.

The V and J genes are TRBV7-3 and TRBJ2-1; perhaps TRBD1 as D (5 bases). This CDR3 has 16 residues. The germline V gene has CDR1 SGHTA and CDR2 FQGTGA. V lost 2 bases and J 2 bases, leaving 13 bases between the germline ends. The CDR3 region is CASSLLGRATYNEQFF. CDR3 in DNA: TGTGCCAGCAGCTTATTAGGCAGGGCGACCTACAATGAGCAGTTCTTC.

The chain is built from TRBV19 and TRBJ1-3; TRBD1 might be the D (6 bases). V shed 7 bases and J shed 2 bases, with 9 bases lying between them. CDR1 and CDR2 (germline): LNHDA, SQIVND (reference sequence). The CDR3 consists of 13 residues. CDR3 in amino acids: CASTRTAGNTIYF. The DNA for the CDR3 is TGTGCCAGTACCCGGACAGCTGGAAACACCATATATTTT.